This is a list of T cell receptor beta chains from one sample in a study of blood T cell repertoires in COVID-19. Here immunoSEQ multiplex PCR was the method, and the copy in TCRdb shows in-frame clones only, minus some. The repertoire includes over 110,000 clones, approximately 84% of them detected once, and about 4% sits in the top ten. The material sequenced was PBMCs or T cells enriched from blood (not recorded which). The receptors come from a man aged 50-59 years in a cohort exposed to, infected with or recovered from COVID-19 (not recorded which). The CDR3 runs from the conserved cysteine through the conserved F or W. Each record gives: V gene, J gene, CDR3 protein.

V gene: TRBV5-1; J gene: TRBJ1-5; CDR3 protein: CASSMSGGDQPQHF
V gene: TRBV28; J gene: TRBJ1-5; CDR3 protein: CASSREQSYYNQPQHF
V gene: TRBV4-1; J gene: TRBJ2-1; CDR3 protein: CASSQARERNEQFF
V gene: TRBV29-1; J gene: TRBJ2-3; CDR3 protein: CSVEKNSLNTDTQYF
V gene: TRBV6-5; J gene: TRBJ1-2; CDR3 protein: CASSPPGGVYGYTF
V gene: TRBV28; J gene: TRBJ1-4; CDR3 protein: CASSLASATNEKLFF
V gene: TRBV19; J gene: TRBJ2-7; CDR3 protein: CASSYQTSGGIYEQYF
V gene: TRBV9; J gene: TRBJ2-7; CDR3 protein: CASSGGASYEQYF
V gene: TRBV2; J gene: TRBJ1-5; CDR3 protein: CASGGAGQPQHF
V gene: TRBV25-1; J gene: TRBJ2-5; CDR3 protein: CASGRSGGGPQETQYF
V gene: TRBV5-6; J gene: TRBJ2-1; CDR3 protein: CASSLGQTGNNEQFF
V gene: TRBV5-1; J gene: TRBJ2-7; CDR3 protein: CASAHEAGGPYEQYF
V gene: TRBV2; J gene: TRBJ2-1; CDR3 protein: CAISRRLAGGGAYNEQFF
V gene: TRBV7-6; J gene: TRBJ2-2; CDR3 protein: CASSPKRDSGVTGELFF